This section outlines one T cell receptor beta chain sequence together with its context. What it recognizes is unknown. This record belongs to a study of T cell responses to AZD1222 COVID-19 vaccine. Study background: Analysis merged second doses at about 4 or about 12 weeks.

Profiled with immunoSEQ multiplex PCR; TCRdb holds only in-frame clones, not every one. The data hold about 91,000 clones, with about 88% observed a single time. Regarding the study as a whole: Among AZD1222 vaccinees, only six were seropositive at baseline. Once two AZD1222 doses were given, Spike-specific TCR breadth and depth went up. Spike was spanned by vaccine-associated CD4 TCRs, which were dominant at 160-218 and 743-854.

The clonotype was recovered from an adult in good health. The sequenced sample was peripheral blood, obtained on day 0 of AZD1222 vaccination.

The CDR3 sequence: CASSGGTGSGGNTIYF. CDR3 nucleotides: TGTGCCAGCAGCGGGGGGACAGGGTCTGGCGGAAACACCATATATTTT. The chain recombines TRBV9 with TRBJ1-3, with 9 bases lining up with TRBD1. The germline CDR1 and CDR2 sequences are SGDLS and YYNGEE. CDR3 length: 16 amino acids. With V trimmed by 3 bases and J by 4 bases, 8 bases remained unmatched.